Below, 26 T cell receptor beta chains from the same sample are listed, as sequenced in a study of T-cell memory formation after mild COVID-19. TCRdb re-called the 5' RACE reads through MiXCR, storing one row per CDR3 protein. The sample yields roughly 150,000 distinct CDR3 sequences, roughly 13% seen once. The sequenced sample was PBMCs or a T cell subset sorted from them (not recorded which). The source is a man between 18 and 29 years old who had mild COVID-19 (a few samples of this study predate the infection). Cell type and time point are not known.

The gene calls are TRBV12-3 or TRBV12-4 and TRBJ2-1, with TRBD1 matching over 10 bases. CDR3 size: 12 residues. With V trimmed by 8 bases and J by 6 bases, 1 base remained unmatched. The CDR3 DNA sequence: TGTGCCAGCTGGACAGGGGGCAATGAGCAGTTCTTC. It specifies CASWTGGNEQFF.

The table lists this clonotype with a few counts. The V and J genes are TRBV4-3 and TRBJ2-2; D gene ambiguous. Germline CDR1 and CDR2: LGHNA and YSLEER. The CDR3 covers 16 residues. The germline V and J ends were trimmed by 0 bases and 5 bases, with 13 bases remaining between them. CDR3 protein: CASSQDPNPRTGELFF. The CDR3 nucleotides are TGCGCCAGCAGCCAAGATCCCAACCCGAGGACCGGGGAGCTGTTTTTT.

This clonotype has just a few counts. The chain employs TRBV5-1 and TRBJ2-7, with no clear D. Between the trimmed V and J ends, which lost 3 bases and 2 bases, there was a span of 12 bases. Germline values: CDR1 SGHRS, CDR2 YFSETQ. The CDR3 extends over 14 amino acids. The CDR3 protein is CASSSDRRTYEQYF. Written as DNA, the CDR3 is TGCGCCAGCAGCTCGGACCGGAGAACCTACGAGCAGTACTTC. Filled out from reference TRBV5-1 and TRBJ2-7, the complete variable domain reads KAGVTQTPRYLIKTRGQQVTLSCSPISGHRSVSWYQQTPGQGLQFLFEYFSETQRNKGNFPGRFSGRQFSNSRSEMNVSTLELGDSALYLCASSSDRRTYEQYFGPGTRLTVT.

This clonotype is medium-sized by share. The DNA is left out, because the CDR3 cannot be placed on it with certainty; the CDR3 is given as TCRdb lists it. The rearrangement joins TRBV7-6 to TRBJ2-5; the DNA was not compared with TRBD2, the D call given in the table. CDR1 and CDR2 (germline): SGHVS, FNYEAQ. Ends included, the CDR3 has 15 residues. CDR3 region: CASSFGNGLQETQYF.

The CDR3 loop reads CASSPRPDTEAFF. The CDR3 bases are TGTGCCAGCAGCCCTAGGCCCGACACTGAAGCTTTCTTT. The rearrangement uses TRBV11-1 and TRBJ1-1; D remains ambiguous. The CDR3 totals 13 residues. V dropped 5 bases and J dropped 3 bases, with 10 bases sitting between them. CDR1 is SGHAT and CDR2 is FQDESV in the germline V gene (reference sequence). The full variable domain, completed using reference TRBV11-1 and TRBJ1-1, is EAEVAQSPRYKITEKSQAVAFWCDPISGHATLYWYRQILGQGPELLVQFQDESVVDDSQLPKDRFSAERLKGVDSTLKIQPAELGDSAMYLCASSPRPDTEAFFGQGTRLTVV.

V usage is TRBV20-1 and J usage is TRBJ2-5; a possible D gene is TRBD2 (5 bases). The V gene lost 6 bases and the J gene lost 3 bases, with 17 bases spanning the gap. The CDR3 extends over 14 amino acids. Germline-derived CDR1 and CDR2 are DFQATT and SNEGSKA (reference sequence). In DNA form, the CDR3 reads TGCAGTGCAACCGAGGGAGCCTTGGAAGAGACCCAGTACTTC. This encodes CSATEGALEETQYF.

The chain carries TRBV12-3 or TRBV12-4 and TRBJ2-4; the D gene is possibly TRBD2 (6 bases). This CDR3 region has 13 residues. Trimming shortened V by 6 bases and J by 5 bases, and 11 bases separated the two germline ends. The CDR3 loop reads CASRGVAENIQYF. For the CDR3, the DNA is TGTGCCAGCAGGGGGGTAGCGGAAAACATTCAGTACTTC.

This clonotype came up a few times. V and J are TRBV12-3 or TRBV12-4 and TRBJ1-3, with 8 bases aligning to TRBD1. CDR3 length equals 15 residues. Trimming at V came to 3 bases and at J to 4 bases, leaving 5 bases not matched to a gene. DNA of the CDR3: TGTGCCAGCAGTTTGACAGGGGCTAACGGAAACACCATATATTTT. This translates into CASSLTGANGNTIYF.

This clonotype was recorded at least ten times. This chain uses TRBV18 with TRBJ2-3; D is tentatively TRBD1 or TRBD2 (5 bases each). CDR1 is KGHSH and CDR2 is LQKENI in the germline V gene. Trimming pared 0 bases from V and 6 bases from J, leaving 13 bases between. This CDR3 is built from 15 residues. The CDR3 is CASSPPSGAGDTQYF. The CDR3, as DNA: TGTGCCAGCTCACCACCGAGTGGGGCGGGCGATACGCAGTATTTT.

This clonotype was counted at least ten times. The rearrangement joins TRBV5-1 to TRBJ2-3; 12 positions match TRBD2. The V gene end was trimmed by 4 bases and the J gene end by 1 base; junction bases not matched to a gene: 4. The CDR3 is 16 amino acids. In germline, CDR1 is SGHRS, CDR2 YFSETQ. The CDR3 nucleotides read TGCGCCAGCAGCGACCGGACTAGCGGGGGCACAGATACGCAGTATTTT. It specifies CASSDRTSGGTDTQYF.

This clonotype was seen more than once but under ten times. The CDR3 spells CATLRIARGETQYF. The CDR3 DNA reads as TGTGCCACCTTGAGGATAGCGAGGGGGGAGACCCAGTACTTC. The chain employs TRBV24-1 and TRBJ2-5; tentative D call: TRBD1 (6 bases). CDR1 and CDR2 from the germline V gene are KGHDR and SFDVKD. Between the trimmed V and J ends, which lost 9 bases and 5 bases, there was a span of 18 bases. The CDR3 totals 14 residues.

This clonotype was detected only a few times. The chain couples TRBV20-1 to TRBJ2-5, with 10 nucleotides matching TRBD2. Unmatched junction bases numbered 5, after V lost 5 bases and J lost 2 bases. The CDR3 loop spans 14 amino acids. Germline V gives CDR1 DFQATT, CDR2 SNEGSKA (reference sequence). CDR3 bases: TGCAGTGCTGCCGGGACTAGCGTACAAGAGACCCAGTACTTC. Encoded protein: CSAAGTSVQETQYF.

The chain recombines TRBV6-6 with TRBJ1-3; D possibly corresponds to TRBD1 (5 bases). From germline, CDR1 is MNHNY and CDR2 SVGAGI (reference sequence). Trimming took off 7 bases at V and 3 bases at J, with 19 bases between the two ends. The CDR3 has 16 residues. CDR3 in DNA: TGTGCCAGCACCTTAGGACACTTGATAAATGGAAACACCATATATTTT. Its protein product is CASTLGHLINGNTIYF.

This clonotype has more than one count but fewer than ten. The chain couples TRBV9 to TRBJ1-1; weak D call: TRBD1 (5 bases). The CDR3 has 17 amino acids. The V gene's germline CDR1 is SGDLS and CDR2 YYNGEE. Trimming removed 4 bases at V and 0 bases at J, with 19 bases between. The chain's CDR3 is CASSPGLGAGVNTEAFF. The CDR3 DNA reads TGTGCCAGCAGCCCGGGTCTCGGGGCTGGGGTGAACACTGAAGCTTTCTTT.

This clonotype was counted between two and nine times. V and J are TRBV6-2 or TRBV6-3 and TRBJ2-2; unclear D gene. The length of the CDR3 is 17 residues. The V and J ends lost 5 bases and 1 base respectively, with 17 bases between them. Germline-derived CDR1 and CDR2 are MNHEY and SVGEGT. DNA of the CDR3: TGTGCCAGCAGTGCCCCGGGCCTCCACCGGAACACCGGGGAGCTGTTTTTT. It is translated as CASSAPGLHRNTGELFF.

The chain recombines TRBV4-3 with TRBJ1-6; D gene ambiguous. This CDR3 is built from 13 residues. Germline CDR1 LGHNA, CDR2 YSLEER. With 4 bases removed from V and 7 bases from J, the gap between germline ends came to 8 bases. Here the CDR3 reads CASSLKQNSPLHF. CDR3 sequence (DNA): TGCGCCAGCAGCCTTAAACAGAATTCACCCCTCCACTTT.

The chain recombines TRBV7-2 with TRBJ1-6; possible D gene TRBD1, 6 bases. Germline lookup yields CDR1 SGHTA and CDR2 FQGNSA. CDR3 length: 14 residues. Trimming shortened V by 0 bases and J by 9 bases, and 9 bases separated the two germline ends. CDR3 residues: CASSLAGRGSPLHF. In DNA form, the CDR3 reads TGTGCCAGCAGCTTAGCAGGCAGGGGTTCACCCCTCCACTTT.

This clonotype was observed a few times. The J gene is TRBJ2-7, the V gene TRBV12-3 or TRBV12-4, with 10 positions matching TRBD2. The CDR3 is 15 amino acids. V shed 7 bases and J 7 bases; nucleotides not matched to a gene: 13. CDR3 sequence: CASTPFTSGAREQYV. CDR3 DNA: TGTGCCAGCACCCCTTTCACTAGCGGGGCTAGGGAGCAGTACGTC.

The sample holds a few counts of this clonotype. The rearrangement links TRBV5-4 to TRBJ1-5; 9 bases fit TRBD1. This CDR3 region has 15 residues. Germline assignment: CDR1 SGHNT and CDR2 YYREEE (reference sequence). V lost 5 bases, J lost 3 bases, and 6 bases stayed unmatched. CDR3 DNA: TGTGCCAGCAGTGCCGGGACAGGGAACAATCAGCCCCAGCATTTT. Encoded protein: CASSAGTGNNQPQHF.

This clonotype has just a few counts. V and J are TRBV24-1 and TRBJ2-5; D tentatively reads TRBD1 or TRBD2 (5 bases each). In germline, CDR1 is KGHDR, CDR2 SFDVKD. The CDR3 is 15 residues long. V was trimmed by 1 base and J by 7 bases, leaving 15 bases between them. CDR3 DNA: TGTGCCACCAGTGATTTCGCCGGGGCCGGGTGGACCCAGTACTTC. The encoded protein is CATSDFAGAGWTQYF.

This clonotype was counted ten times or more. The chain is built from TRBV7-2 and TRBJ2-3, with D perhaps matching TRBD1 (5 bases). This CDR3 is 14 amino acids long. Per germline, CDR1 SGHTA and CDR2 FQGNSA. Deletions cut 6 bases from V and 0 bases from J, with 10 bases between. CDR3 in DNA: TGTGCCAGCAGGACGACAGCTAGCACAGATACGCAGTATTTT. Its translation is CASRTTASTDTQYF.

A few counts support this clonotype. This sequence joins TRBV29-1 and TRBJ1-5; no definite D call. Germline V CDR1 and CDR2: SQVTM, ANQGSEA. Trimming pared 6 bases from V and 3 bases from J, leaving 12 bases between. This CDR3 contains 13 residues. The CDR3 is CSVNDGNNQPQHF. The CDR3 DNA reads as TGCAGCGTGAACGACGGCAACAATCAGCCCCAGCATTTT.

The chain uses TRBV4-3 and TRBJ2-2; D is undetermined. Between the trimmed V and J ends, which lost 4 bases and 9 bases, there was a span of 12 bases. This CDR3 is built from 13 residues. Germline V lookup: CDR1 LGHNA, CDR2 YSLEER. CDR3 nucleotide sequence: TGCGCCAGCAGCCGCGGTGCGGATAGGGAGCTGTTTTTT. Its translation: CASSRGADRELFF.

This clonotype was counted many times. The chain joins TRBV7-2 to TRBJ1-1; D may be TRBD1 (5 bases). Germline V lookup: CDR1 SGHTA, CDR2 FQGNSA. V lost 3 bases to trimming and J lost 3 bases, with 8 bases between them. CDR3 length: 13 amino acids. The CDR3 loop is CASSFGADTEAFF. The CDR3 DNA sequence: TGTGCCAGCAGCTTCGGGGCAGACACTGAAGCTTTCTTT.

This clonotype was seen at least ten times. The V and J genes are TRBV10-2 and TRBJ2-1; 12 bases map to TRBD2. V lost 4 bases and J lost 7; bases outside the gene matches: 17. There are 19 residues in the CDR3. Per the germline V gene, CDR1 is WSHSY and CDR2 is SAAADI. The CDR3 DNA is TGCGCCAGCAGTGTCTTCCCGGCTAGCGGGGGGGCAGGCGGTAATGAGCAGTTCTTC. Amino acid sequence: CASSVFPASGGAGGNEQFF.

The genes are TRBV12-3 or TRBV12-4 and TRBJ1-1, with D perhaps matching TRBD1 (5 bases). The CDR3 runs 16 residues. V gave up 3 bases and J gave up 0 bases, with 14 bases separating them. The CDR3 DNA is TGTGCCAGCAGTTTGGCGCGGGGCCGAATGAACACTGAAGCTTTCTTT. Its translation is CASSLARGRMNTEAFF.